This TCR beta chain was recovered during a study of T cell changes during pregnancy in multiple sclerosis. Sequencing used immunoSEQ multiplex PCR; TCRdb keeps in-frame clones, though not all of them. The sample holds approximately 34,000 clones, 90% seen once. In germline, CDR1 is LNHDA, CDR2 SQIVND (reference sequence). This CDR3 has 12 residues. Between the trimmed V and J ends, which lost 6 bases and 3 bases, there was a span of 9 bases. The material sequenced was CD8+ T cells from peripheral blood mononuclear cells, taken in the first trimester of pregnancy. This receptor was identified in a female donor with multiple sclerosis, enrolled in a pregnancy study. V and J are TRBV19 and TRBJ2-7, with D tentatively TRBD1 (5 bases). CDR3 region: CASSDSNYEQYF. CDR3 in DNA: TGTGCCAGTAGCGACAGTAACTACGAGCAGTACTTC.